This is a list of T cell receptor beta chains from one sample in a study of blood T cell repertoires in COVID-19. Here immunoSEQ multiplex PCR was the method, and the copy in TCRdb shows in-frame clones only, minus some. The table lists roughly 150,000 clones, 70% to 90% of them singletons. Sequenced material: peripheral blood. Receptors originate from a man over 45 who had recovered from COVID-19. Both conserved end residues are part of each CDR3. D genes are given only for firm matches. Only some rows state a clone size, as once, few, many or a class for expanded clones.

size | J | D | V | DNA | CDR3
few | TRBJ1-4 | TRBD1 | TRBV7-2 | TGTGCCAGCAGCTCAAGACAGGGTCGGGGTAGTGAAAAACTGTTTTTT | CASSSRQGRGSEKLFF
few | TRBJ1-5 | . | TRBV4-1 | TGCGCCAGCACCCCAGGGGATCAGCCCCAGCATTTT | CASTPGDQPQHF
once | TRBJ1-2 | . | TRBV19 | TGTGCCAGTAGTATTACGGGGATGGGCTATGGCTACACCTTC | CASSITGMGYGYTF
. | TRBJ2-3 | . | TRBV10-2 | TGCGCCAGCAGTGTATCAGGGGGCACAGATACGCAGTATTTT | CASSVSGGTDTQYF
once | TRBJ1-1 | . | TRBV6-5 | TGTGCCAGCAGCCCGGGGAGGGCAGCTTTCTTT | CASSPGRAAFF
. | TRBJ2-2 | TRBD2 | TRBV4-1 | TGCGCCAGCAGCCTCCCGGGACTAGCGGACACCGGGGAGCTGTTTTTT | CASSLPGLADTGELFF
. | TRBJ1-1 | TRBD1 | TRBV19 | TGTGCCAGTAGTATTGGGGACAGGGGGTATGGCACTGAAGCTTTCTTT | CASSIGDRGYGTEAFF
. | TRBJ2-1 | TRBD2 | TRBV20-1 | TGCAGTGCTAGTAATCCTGGGGCTAGCGGGGGGGGCCTCAATGAGCAGTTCTTC | CSASNPGASGGGLNEQFF
. | TRBJ1-3 | . | TRBV28 | TGTGCCAGCAGTTTTGCGGGGGCAGCTGGAAACACCATATATTTT | CASSFAGAAGNTIYF
. | TRBJ2-7 | . | TRBV5-6 | TGTGCCAGCAGCTTTGACAACCCCTACGAGCAGTACTTC | CASSFDNPYEQYF
. | TRBJ2-3 | TRBD2 | TRBV19 | TGTGCCACCCTCTGGACTAGAGAAACAGATACGCAGTATTTT | CATLWTRETDTQYF
. | TRBJ2-3 | . | TRBV9 | TGTGCCAGCAGCCCCGCAGTTAGCCAGAGTTGGACAGATACGCAGTATTTT | CASSPAVSQSWTDTQYF
once | TRBJ2-5 | TRBD1 | TRBV11-2 | TGTGCCAGCAGCCCTAACCGGGACAGGGCCTTGCAAGAGACCCAGTACTTC | CASSPNRDRALQETQYF
. | TRBJ1-2 | . | TRBV6-1 | TGTGCCAGCAGTGAAAACCCAGGCCACTATGGCTACACCTTC | CASSENPGHYGYTF
. | TRBJ1-4 | TRBD1 | TRBV7-9 | TGTGCCAGCAGCCACTCAGGGGGCGTCGAAAAACTGTTTTTT | CASSHSGGVEKLFF
. | TRBJ2-5 | . | TRBV7-8 | TGTGCCAGCAGCTTGGGGACGCCAGGGGCCCAGTACTTC | CASSLGTPGAQYF
once | TRBJ1-1 | . | TRBV5-1 | TGCGCCAGCAGCCAACTCCAGGGCTTGAACACTGAAGCTTTCTTT | CASSQLQGLNTEAFF
. | TRBJ2-5 | TRBD2 | TRBV19 | TGTGCCAGTAGTATCCCTAGCGGGGGTAAAGAGACCCAGTACTTC | CASSIPSGGKETQYF
once | TRBJ1-5 | TRBD1 | TRBV5-1 | TGCGCCAGCAGCCCGGGACAGGGTAATCAGCCCCAGCATTTT | CASSPGQGNQPQHF
. | TRBJ2-7 | . | TRBV5-1 | TGCGCCAGCAGCTTGGTTTCGGTGGGGGCGCGATTGAGGGAGCAGTACTTC | CASSLVSVGARLREQYF
. | TRBJ2-3 | TRBD2 | TRBV3-1/TRBV3-2 | TGTGCCAGCAGCCAAGTAGGACTAGCGGGGCCTACAGATACGCAGTATTTT | CASSQVGLAGPTDTQYF
once | TRBJ2-3 | . | TRBV27 | TGTGCCAGCAGAATGGGGCTCTCCCTCGGCACAGATACGCAGTATTTT | CASRMGLSLGTDTQYF
once | TRBJ2-7 | TRBD2 | TRBV5-1 | TGCGCCAGCAGCACTACTAGCGGAGGTCGGAGCTCCTACGAGCAGTACTTC | CASSTTSGGRSSYEQYF
. | TRBJ2-7 | . | TRBV6-2/TRBV6-3 | TGTGCCAGCAGTTACTCTCTAGCAAGTTACGAGCAGTACTTC | CASSYSLASYEQYF
. | TRBJ2-5 | . | TRBV27 | TGTGCCAGCAGTACCTCTTGGAGCTACGGGGAGACCCAGTACTTC | CASSTSWSYGETQYF
. | TRBJ1-5 | TRBD1 | TRBV19 | TGTGCCAGTAGTATATCAGGGGGGAGAGGTCAGCCCCAGCATTTT | CASSISGGRGQPQHF
. | TRBJ1-2 | TRBD1 | TRBV28 | TGTGCCAGCACCACAACCGGACAGGGAGGCGGCTACACCTTC | CASTTTGQGGGYTF
. | TRBJ2-7 | . | TRBV7-8 | TGTGCCAGCAGCCTCAAAAGTGTTAGCGCCTACGAGCAGTACTTC | CASSLKSVSAYEQYF
. | TRBJ2-5 | . | TRBV4-3 | TGCGCCAGCAGCCAAGATGGTGCGGGGAGGGGGGAGACCCAGTACTTC | CASSQDGAGRGETQYF
. | TRBJ2-5 | . | TRBV5-1 | TGCGCCAGCAGCTTGAGCGGAGCACAAGAGACCCAGTACTTC | CASSLSGAQETQYF
. | TRBJ1-4 | TRBD1 | TRBV29-1 | TGCAGCGTCGAACAGGGGGCGGGTGAAAAACTGTTTTTT | CSVEQGAGEKLFF
. | TRBJ1-2 | TRBD1 | TRBV7-3 | TGTGCCAGCAGCTTATCCGGGACAGGGAACTTTGGGGGCTACACCTTC | CASSLSGTGNFGGYTF
. | TRBJ2-3 | TRBD2 | TRBV18 | TGTGCCAGCTCACGGTCTAGCGGGAGCACAGATACGCAGTATTTT | CASSRSSGSTDTQYF
. | TRBJ2-1 | . | TRBV5-5 | TGTGCCAGCAGCTACTTAGCGGTCGGGAACAATGAGCAGTTCTTC | CASSYLAVGNNEQFF
. | TRBJ2-3 | . | TRBV12-3/TRBV12-4 | TGTGCCAGCAGTTTCAGGGGAGATACGCAGTATTTT | CASSFRGDTQYF
. | TRBJ2-5 | . | TRBV7-2 | TGTGCCAGCAGCCCGCAGAGTGGACAAGGGACCCAGTACTTC | CASSPQSGQGTQYF
few | TRBJ2-1 | . | TRBV7-2 | TGTGCCAGCAGCCTCGCCGGGAGACGGCAGTTCTTC | CASSLAGRRQFF
once | TRBJ2-6 | . | TRBV6-2/TRBV6-3 | TGTGCCAGCAGTTACTCTTCAGGGTCCGGCTCTGGGGCCAACGTCCTGACTTTC | CASSYSSGSGSGANVLTF
few | TRBJ2-7 | . | TRBV11-2 | TGTGCCAGCAGCTTCTCTGAGATCTACGAGCAGTACTTC | CASSFSEIYEQYF
. | TRBJ2-3 | . | TRBV6-2/TRBV6-3 | TGTGCCAGCAGCGGGGTGGAGAGGGGCACAGATACGCAGTATTTT | CASSGVERGTDTQYF
. | TRBJ2-1 | TRBD2 | TRBV12-3/TRBV12-4 | TGTGCCAGCAAGGGGAGGGGCGTAAATGAGCAGTTCTTC | CASKGRGVNEQFF